This T cell receptor beta chain is from a study of beta chain features in type 1 diabetes. General study points: All four CD4+ subsets from Type 1 diabetes patients carried moderately but significantly shorter TCRB CDR3s.

This clone was detected only a few times. Its matching antigen is unknown. Every isolated RNA sample was fully reverse transcribed, so sequencing captured expressed TCRB transcripts. The repertoire was sequenced with immunoSEQ multiplex PCR; TCRdb's copy has only in-frame clones and lacks some. This table holds 95,000 to 150,000 clones, approximately 16% found once. The ends lost 2 bases at V and 8 bases at J; junction bases unmatched: 4. The CDR3 is 14 residues long. Per the germline V gene, CDR1 is MGHDK and CDR2 is SYGVNS. Sequenced input: central memory CD4+ T cells from blood. This chain uses TRBV25-1 with TRBJ2-1; 9 nucleotides agree with TRBD1. The source is a man between 25 and 39 years old with type 1 diabetes. The CDR3 DNA is TGTGCCAGCAGTGAAACAGGGGGCCCTGATGAGCAGTTCTTC. It codes for CASSETGGPDEQFF.